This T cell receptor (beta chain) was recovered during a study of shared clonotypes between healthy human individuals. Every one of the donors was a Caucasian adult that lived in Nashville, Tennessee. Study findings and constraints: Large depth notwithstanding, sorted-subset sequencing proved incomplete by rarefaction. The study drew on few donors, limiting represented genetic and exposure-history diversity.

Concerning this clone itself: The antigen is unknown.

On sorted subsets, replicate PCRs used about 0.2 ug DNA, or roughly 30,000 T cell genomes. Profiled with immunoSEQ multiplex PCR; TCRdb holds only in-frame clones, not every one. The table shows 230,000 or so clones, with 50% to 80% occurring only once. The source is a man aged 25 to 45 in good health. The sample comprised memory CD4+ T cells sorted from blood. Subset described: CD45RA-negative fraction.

In DNA form, the CDR3 reads TGTGCCAGCAGCCGAACTTACGAGCAGTACTTC. Its protein product is CASSRTYEQYF. The rearrangement uses TRBV5-6 and TRBJ2-7; no reliable D call. There are 11 residues in the CDR3. Germline values: CDR1 SGHDT, CDR2 YYEEEE. Trimming cost V 4 bases and J 4 bases, with 6 bases left between them. Based on the CDR3 plus reference TRBV5-6 and TRBJ2-7, the full variable domain is DAGVTQSPTHLIKTRGQQVTLRCSPKSGHDTVSWYQQALGQGPQFIFQYYEEEERQRGNFPDRFSGHQFPNYSSELNVNALLLGDSALYLCASSRTYEQYFGPGTRLTVT.